The 22 T cell receptor beta chains presented below share a single source sample, sequenced in a study of CD8 T cells in ankylosing spondylitis (TCRdb year 2017). Study-wide conclusions, independent of this receptor: Blood from ankylosing spondylitis patients appeared to be characterized by a TCR beta motif composed of eight highly homologous amino acid variants.

Library preparation employed 5' RACE. Sequencing was carried out with an Illumina HiSeq 2500. The public reads were quality trimmed at Q25 with fastp and then assembled into clones with MiXCR by TCRdb, keeping productive beta chains. Entries are consolidated by CDR3 protein sequence, retaining the most common genes and DNA. The sample records 750,000 to 850,000 distinct CDR3 sequences, 10% to 15% of which are singletons. In total, the top ten clones hold about 0.49% of the sample. The antigens of these receptors remain unknown. The sequenced sample was blood, either unsorted or a sorted T cell fraction (not recorded which). Receptors originate from a male donor with ankylosing spondylitis.

This clonotype showed up many times. The J gene is TRBJ2-2, the V gene TRBV2; D may be TRBD1 (5 bases). Trimming took 8 bases from V and 3 from J, leaving 10 bases between them. The CDR3 has 13 amino acids. Germline V CDR1 and CDR2: SNHLY, FYNNEI. CDR3 loop: CASSGIDTGELFF. CDR3 sequence (DNA): TGTGCCAGCTCAGGGATTGACACCGGGGAGCTGTTTTTT.

In this sample, this clonotype turned up a few times. This chain links TRBV5-1 with TRBJ2-2; TRBD1 matches 10 bases. Per the germline V gene, CDR1 is SGHRS and CDR2 is YFSETQ. Losses at the gene ends were 4 bases for V and 4 bases for J; bases not matched to a gene: 16. The CDR3 sequence is 19 residues long. CDR3 DNA: TGCGCCAGCAGCCCCCACACTAGACAGGGGGCTTCTGGCACCGGGGAGCTGTTTTTT. This codes for CASSPHTRQGASGTGELFF.

This clonotype appeared a few times. The chain employs TRBV7-9 and TRBJ1-5; 7 bases fit TRBD1. V trimming: 5 bases; J trimming: 6 bases; junction bases outside the gene matches: 4. This CDR3 contains 13 residues. CDR1 and CDR2 from the germline V gene are SEHNR and FQNEAQ (reference sequence). In DNA form, the CDR3 reads TGTGCCAGCAGCAGACAGGGTGCTCAGCCCCAGCATTTT. This sequence encodes CASSRQGAQPQHF. The full variable domain, in which reference TRBV7-9 and TRBJ1-5 provide the parts outside the CDR3, is DTGVSQNPRHKITKRGQNVTFRCDPISEHNRLYWYRQTLGQGPEFLTYFQNEAQLEKSRLLSDRFSAERPKGSFSTLEIQRTEQGDSAMYLCASSRQGAQPQHFGDGTRLSIL.

This clonotype was recorded at least ten times. This chain connects TRBV12-3 or TRBV12-4 to TRBJ1-4, with 8 bases aligning to TRBD1. Trimming took 5 bases from V and 6 from J; bases not matched to a gene: 8. The CDR3 runs 15 residues. The CDR3 DNA follows: TGTGCCAGCAGTCAGACGGGACAGGTACATGAAAAACTGTTTTTT. As protein: CASSQTGQVHEKLFF.

The gene calls are TRBV7-6 and TRBJ2-7; D might be TRBD2 (6 bases). The ends were cut back, 2 bases at V and 2 bases at J, with 10 bases in the middle. The CDR3 consists of 14 residues. Germline lookup yields CDR1 SGHVS and CDR2 FNYEAQ. In nucleotides, the CDR3 is TGTGCCAGCAGCTTATTTGCGGGACCCTACGAGCAGTACTTC. Its translation is CASSLFAGPYEQYF.

The genes are TRBV20-1 and TRBJ1-1, with no clear D. Germline assignment: CDR1 DFQATT and CDR2 SNEGSKA (reference sequence). There are 10 residues in the CDR3. V lost 8 bases, J lost 2 bases, and 6 bases lay in between. The CDR3 DNA reads TGCAGTCCTCATAACACTGAAGCTTTCTTT. Its translation is CSPHNTEAFF.

This clonotype was counted a few times. This sequence joins TRBV10-3 and TRBJ2-1; D remains unclear. Germline V gene data show CDR1 as ENHRY and CDR2 as SYGVKD. The CDR3 is 11 amino acids. V lost 3 bases, J lost 9 bases, and 6 bases lay in between. The CDR3 nucleotides read TGTGCCATCAGTGATGGTGGTGAGCAGTTCTTC. This sequence encodes CAISDGGEQFF.

This clonotype was detected only a few times. The V and J genes are TRBV5-1 and TRBJ2-3, with a possible D match to TRBD1 (6 bases). The CDR3 spans 16 residues. The V end was cut by 4 bases, the J end by 2 bases, with 17 bases between. CDR1 is SGHRS and CDR2 is YFSETQ in the germline V gene. Written as DNA, the CDR3 is TGCGCCAGCAGCCAAATGGGACATGGCTACACAGATACGCAGTATTTT. Translation gives CASSQMGHGYTDTQYF.

This clonotype was picked up many times. The rearrangement joins TRBV29-1 to TRBJ2-6; D might be TRBD1 (5 bases). V lost 1 base, J lost 4 bases, and 11 bases lay in between. Germline CDR1 and CDR2: SQVTM and ANQGSEA. CDR3 length equals 15 residues. CDR3 loop: CSVEAQGYGANVLTF. In nucleotides, the CDR3 is TGCAGCGTTGAAGCCCAGGGTTACGGGGCCAACGTCCTGACTTTC.

This clonotype was counted ten times or more. The CDR3 DNA reads as TGTGCCAGCAGCCGTCGGGGCGATTTATCCTACGAGCAGTACTTC. Translated: CASSRRGDLSYEQYF. The genes are TRBV4-2 and TRBJ2-7; D is perhaps TRBD1 or TRBD2 (5 bases each). Germline V gene data show CDR1 as LGHNA and CDR2 as YNFKEQ. Between the trimmed V and J ends, which lost 4 bases and 1 base, there was a span of 14 bases. The CDR3 runs to 15 residues.

This chain uses TRBV28 with TRBJ2-1; perhaps TRBD2 as D (5 bases). With 7 bases removed from V and 5 bases from J, the gap between germline ends came to 18 bases. Per germline, CDR1 MDHEN and CDR2 SYDVKM. This CDR3 is 15 amino acids long. The CDR3 nucleotides are TGTGCCAGCACATCCCTTCCGGGAAGAAACAATGAGCAGTTCTTC. It is translated as CASTSLPGRNNEQFF.

There are many counts of this clonotype. The chain links TRBV7-2 to TRBJ2-7; 9 bases fit TRBD1. The CDR3 covers 14 residues. The trim removed 5 bases at V and 3 bases at J, leaving 5 bases unmatched. In germline, CDR1 is SGHTA, CDR2 FQGNSA. The chain's CDR3 is CASSPGQGFYEQYF. The CDR3 DNA sequence: TGTGCCAGCAGCCCCGGACAGGGGTTCTACGAGCAGTACTTC.

This clonotype has at least ten counts. The chain uses TRBV29-1 and TRBJ2-3; 10 bases match TRBD2. Germline V gene data show CDR1 as SQVTM and CDR2 as ANQGSEA. J lost 3 bases, V lost 6 bases, and 9 bases had no gene match. This CDR3 is built from 15 residues. The CDR3 DNA is TGCAGCGTCGTGCCTAGCGGGGGCGCGACAGATACGCAGTATTTT. Translated, it gives CSVVPSGGATDTQYF.

The chain's CDR3 is CASTHGGTREEYF. DNA of the CDR3: TGTGCCAGCACCCACGGAGGCACCCGAGAAGAGTATTTT. The chain employs TRBV6-2 or TRBV6-3 and TRBJ2-3; weak D call: TRBD2 (5 bases). Trimming pared 7 bases from V and 13 bases from J, leaving 21 bases between. The CDR3 runs 13 residues. Looked up from germline, CDR1 is MNHEY and CDR2 is SVGEGT.

This clonotype was detected ten times or more. The CDR3 region is CSVGASTSTDTQYF. The CDR3 region has the DNA TGCAGCGTCGGAGCTAGCACTAGCACAGATACGCAGTATTTT. The rearrangement joins TRBV29-1 to TRBJ2-3; TRBD2 might be the D (5 bases). Trimming stripped 6 bases from V and 0 bases from J, with 13 bases between. The CDR3 extends over 14 amino acids. The V gene's germline CDR1 is SQVTM and CDR2 ANQGSEA.

This clonotype came up many times. The rearrangement links TRBV7-2 to TRBJ1-1; TRBD1 matches 12 bases. Germline V gene data show CDR1 as SGHTA and CDR2 as FQGNSA. This CDR3 is 15 amino acids long. The ends lost 5 bases at V and 11 bases at J; junction bases unmatched: 12. CDR3 region: CASSPSGTGGRWAFF. CDR3 nucleotides: TGTGCCAGCAGCCCCTCCGGGACAGGGGGCAGGTGGGCTTTCTTT.

This clonotype was counted between two and nine times. The V and J genes are TRBV7-2 and TRBJ2-5, with a tentative D call TRBD1 (6 bases). V lost 2 bases, J lost 4 bases, and 11 bases lay in between. The CDR3 is 14 amino acids. The germline CDR1 and CDR2 sequences are SGHTA and FQGNSA. This CDR3 reads CASSLMSRGETQYF. The CDR3 DNA follows: TGTGCCAGCAGCTTAATGAGCAGGGGAGAGACCCAGTACTTC.

This clonotype occurred a few times. This chain links TRBV18 with TRBJ2-3, with D tentatively TRBD2 (5 bases). Germline loops: CDR1 KGHSH, CDR2 LQKENI. Trimming removed 6 bases from V and 0 bases from J, with 10 bases in between. The CDR3 length is 14 residues. The CDR3 reads CASSGAVSTDTQYF. For the CDR3, the DNA is TGTGCCAGCTCTGGAGCGGTCAGCACAGATACGCAGTATTTT.

In this sample, this clonotype turned up many times. V and J are TRBV10-3 and TRBJ2-1; D may be TRBD2 (5 bases). The CDR3 totals 15 residues. V was clipped by 1 base and J by 6 bases, with 13 bases between them. CDR1 and CDR2 (germline): ENHRY, SYGVKD. CDR3 protein: CAISELRVAGNEQFF. CDR3 in DNA: TGTGCCATCAGTGAGTTGAGGGTTGCCGGCAATGAGCAGTTCTTC.

This clonotype has ten or more counts. This rearrangement joins TRBV20-1 to TRBJ1-6; D is ambiguous. The germline V and J ends were trimmed by 3 bases and 4 bases, with 7 bases remaining between them. The germline gives CDR1 DFQATT, CDR2 SNEGSKA (reference sequence). The CDR3 spans 13 residues. The CDR3 DNA reads TGCAGTGCTAGCGGGTGGTATAATTCACCCCTCCACTTT. Protein: CSASGWYNSPLHF.

This clonotype turned up a few times. This sequence joins TRBV20-1 and TRBJ1-1; D is undetermined. V dropped 0 bases and J dropped 1 base, with 9 bases sitting between them. Germline CDR1 DFQATT, CDR2 SNEGSKA (reference sequence). The CDR3 consists of 14 residues. DNA of the CDR3: TGCAGTGCTAGAGATCTGGCAGAGAACACTGAAGCTTTCTTT. Amino acids: CSARDLAENTEAFF.

The sample holds a few counts of this clonotype. In DNA, the CDR3 is TGCGCCAGCAGCTTGTTGGGGTTGGGGGCGCCATGGAATGAGCAGTTCTTC. It is translated as CASSLLGLGAPWNEQFF. This chain links TRBV5-1 with TRBJ2-1, with a possible D match to TRBD1 (6 bases). This CDR3 has 17 amino acids. The germline V gene encodes CDR1 SGHRS and CDR2 YFSETQ. V lost 1 base and J lost 7, with 21 bases in between.